This TCR beta chain stems from a study of T cell changes during pregnancy in multiple sclerosis (dated by TCRdb to the late 2010s). For the study in its entirety: Changes in the T cell repertoire over the course of pregnancy were examined in this study in women with multiple sclerosis.

V ends up 3 bases short and J 6 bases short, with an unmatched junction base count of 5. The CDR3 sequence holds 15 residues, the cysteine and phenylalanine included. Left in the record is the CDR3 DNA by itself, 45 bases read in frame from the first base. CDR1 SGHNT and CDR2 YENEEA were looked up in the germline V gene. Details on this clone: Its antigen is unknown. Base quality data are lacking; no much larger clone is found one base away.

To prepare the library, the immunoSEQ multiplex PCR assay was applied. TCRdb provides this immuneACCESS table in a form limited to in-frame rearrangements. Some clones are lacking; in checked studies, under half of them reflect an unresolved V gene, and why the rest are absent is not known. This sample gives tens of thousands of clones in total; just over 90% of them show up just once. The top ten constitute over 1.1% of the sample. Recombination joined TRBV11-3 with TRBJ2-3; TRBD2 lines up with 11 middle nucleotides. The TCR originated in a female donor with multiple sclerosis, enrolled in a pregnancy study. The input for sequencing was peripheral blood, taken after pregnancy. The sequenced DNA is TGTGCCAGCAGCTTGCGACTAGCGGGGACGGATACGCAGTATTTT. This encodes CASSLRLAGTDTQYF.